This T cell receptor (beta chain) was observed in a study of blood T cell repertoires in COVID-19. On the study more broadly: PBMCs, B-cell-depleted T cells, or T cells provided the cDNA or gDNA that made up the material.

The CDR3 contains 14 residues. With 6 bases removed from V and 5 bases from J, the gap between germline ends came to 16 bases. The germline V gene encodes CDR1 ENHRY and CDR2 SYGVKD. Participants were aged about 18 to 90 years, lived in under 25 US areas, and enrolled virtually. Recovered Cohort 3 donors showed two negative PCRs, clearance, or symptom resolution. Authors' data handling: Using reference gene primer amplification, nucleated cell counts were estimated. Libraries were prepared by immunoSEQ multiplex PCR; TCRdb keeps only in-frame clonotypes and omits some of them. Clone size and the V and J calls come from that table; the DNA yielded D and trimming. Found here are some 300,000 clones, under 90% of them singletons; the top ten hold about 1.7%.

The chain recombines TRBV10-3 with TRBJ2-5; D might be TRBD2 (6 bases). Sequencing input: PBMCs or T cells enriched from blood (not recorded which). The origin of this receptor is a woman aged 40 to 55 who had recovered from COVID-19. The CDR3 reads CAISEQDYRETQYF. CDR3 DNA sequence: TGTGCCATCAGCGAACAGGACTACCGGGAGACCCAGTACTTC.